This TCR beta chain is from a study of blood T cells in healthy people across ages. Study-level results: Among T cells, TCR beta diversity per million cells dropped roughly linearly as age rose. Investigators treated diversity estimates from one million T cells as underestimates.

This CDR3 is built from 15 residues. The germline V gene encodes CDR1 LNHDA and CDR2 SQIVND (reference sequence). Losses at the gene ends were 5 bases for V and 3 bases for J; bases not matched to a gene: 5. As to this clonotype: The antigen remains undetermined.

Alongside a J-beta primer mix, a sample-barcoded 5' primer served in a second PCR lasting about 6 to 12 cycles. TCRdb re-called the 5' RACE reads through MiXCR, storing one row per CDR3 protein. The table lists around 800,000 distinct CDR3 sequences, about 48% of them singletons, with about two fifths in the top ten. This chain uses TRBV19 with TRBJ2-7; 12 bases fit TRBD2. The sequenced sample was blood. This clonotype originated in a man of 80 years or more in good health. This CDR3 is CASSALAGGLYEQYF. The DNA for the CDR3 is TGTGCCAGTAGTGCCCTAGCGGGAGGGCTCTACGAGCAGTACTTC.